The 15 T cell receptor beta chains below come from one sample, sequenced in a study of vaccination and CD4 T cells after COVID-19. Treatment noted: roughly nine-day PBMC culture with coronavirus spike peptide pools or control peptides (ViraFEST assay). These TCRs are of unknown antigen specificity. An Oncomine TCR Beta short-read assay was used to sequence the DNA from cultured CD4+ T cells. TCRdb independently ran MiXCR on the PCR reads; one entry per CDR3 protein. In the table there are 15,000 to 20,000 distinct CDR3 sequences, approximately 70% of which are singletons. Specimen: CD4+ T cells from blood, cultured in vitro. The origin of the receptors is a human donor who had recovered from COVID-19.

The gene calls are TRBV20-1 and TRBJ2-7; 8 bases are a match to TRBD2. Unmatched junction bases numbered 10, after V lost 1 base and J lost 5 bases. The CDR3 length is 15 residues. The germline CDR1 and CDR2 sequences are DFQATT and SNEGSKA (reference sequence). The CDR3 here is CSARALGGRTHEQYF. The DNA of the CDR3 is TGCAGTGCTAGAGCCCTAGGCGGGAGGACCCACGAGCAGTACTTC.

Here the CDR3 reads CASSVGGNTIYF. CDR3 nucleotide sequence: TGTGCCAGCAGTGTAGGGGGAAACACCATATATTTT. V is TRBV2 and J is TRBJ1-3; no clear D. There are 12 residues in the CDR3. Germline lookup yields CDR1 SNHLY and CDR2 FYNNEI. V gave up 4 bases and J gave up 4 bases, with 5 bases separating them.

The genes are TRBV6-1 and TRBJ1-3; 7 bases map to TRBD1. Trimming at V came to 5 bases and at J to 3 bases, leaving 4 bases not matched to a gene. In germline, CDR1 is MNHNS, CDR2 SASEGT. This CDR3 contains 14 residues. CDR3 sequence reads: CASSQQGIGNTIYF. DNA of the CDR3: TGTGCCAGCAGTCAACAGGGGATTGGAAACACCATATATTTT.

The genes are TRBV27 and TRBJ1-1; 8 bases are shared with TRBD1. J lost 8 bases, V lost 5 bases, and 10 bases had no gene match. This CDR3 contains 14 residues. The V gene's germline CDR1 is MNHEY and CDR2 SMNVEV (reference sequence). The CDR3 loop is CASSRDRRRLEAFF. The CDR3 DNA follows: TGTGCCAGCAGTCGGGACAGGAGGAGGCTAGAAGCTTTCTTT.

This clonotype was seen just once. V and J are TRBV20-1 and TRBJ1-6; TRBD1 might be the D (5 bases). There are 16 residues in the CDR3. Per the germline V gene, CDR1 is DFQATT and CDR2 is SNEGSKA (reference sequence). V was pared by 0 bases and J by 7 bases, with 16 bases between. The CDR3 here is CSARDLQGVKNSPLHF. As DNA, the CDR3 is TGCAGTGCTAGAGATCTCCAGGGAGTAAAGAATTCACCCCTCCACTTT.

The chain carries TRBV20-1 and TRBJ2-3, with TRBD2 identical over 8 bases. CDR1 is DFQATT and CDR2 is SNEGSKA in the germline V gene (reference sequence). The CDR3 totals 14 residues. V dropped 5 bases and J dropped 8; count of bases not matched to a gene: 12. The CDR3 loop reads CSAPTGGPSGTQYF. The CDR3 DNA follows: TGCAGTGCTCCCACGGGAGGGCCCTCGGGTACGCAGTATTTT.

This chain's CDR3 is CASSPGETQYF. The CDR3 DNA sequence: TGTGCCAGCTCACCGGGAGAGACCCAGTACTTC. The chain is built from TRBV18 and TRBJ2-5, with D unresolved. Germline V gives CDR1 KGHSH, CDR2 LQKENI. CDR3 length equals 11 residues. Trimming took off 3 bases at V and 4 bases at J, with 3 bases between the two ends.

There are a few counts of this clonotype. This chain links TRBV20-1 with TRBJ2-5; D unclear. There are 12 residues in the CDR3. Looked up from germline, CDR1 is DFQATT and CDR2 is SNEGSKA (reference sequence). CDR3 sequence (DNA): TGCAGCCTGGTCCCCAATCAAGAGACCCAGTACTTC. Residues: CSLVPNQETQYF.

This chain links TRBV19 with TRBJ2-7; unclear D gene. Germline V lookup: CDR1 LNHDA, CDR2 SQIVND (reference sequence). The ends were cut back, 5 bases at V and 3 bases at J, with 17 bases in the middle. The CDR3 has 15 residues. The CDR3 here is CASSAPGNSDYEQYF. The CDR3, as DNA: TGTGCCAGTAGTGCCCCAGGCAACTCGGACTACGAGCAGTACTTC.

The rearrangement links TRBV27 to TRBJ1-6; D perhaps matches TRBD1 (5 bases). The CDR3 has 14 residues. V dropped 2 bases and J dropped 8 bases, with 10 bases sitting between them. The germline CDR1 and CDR2 sequences are MNHEY and SMNVEV (reference sequence). CDR3 sequence: CASSLRSGDSPLHF. The CDR3 DNA sequence: TGTGCCAGCAGTTTACGCTCGGGGGATTCACCCCTCCACTTT.

The chain has TRBV11-3 and TRBJ2-7; D is tentatively TRBD1 or TRBD2 (5 bases each). CDR1 and CDR2 from the germline V gene are SGHNT and YENEEA. V lost 4 bases and J 3 bases, leaving 13 bases between the germline ends. This CDR3 contains 14 residues. This CDR3 reads CASSYRDGDYEQYF. CDR3 DNA: TGTGCCAGCAGCTACCGGGACGGAGACTACGAGCAGTACTTC. The full variable domain, rest sourced from reference TRBV11-3 and TRBJ2-7, is EAGVVQSPRYKIIEKKQPVAFWCNPISGHNTLYWYLQNLGQGPELLIRYENEEAVDDSQLPKDRFSAERLKGVDSTLKIQPAELGDSAVYLCASSYRDGDYEQYFGPGTRLTVT.

This chain links TRBV28 with TRBJ1-1; D perhaps matches TRBD1 (5 bases). From germline, CDR1 is MDHEN and CDR2 SYDVKM. This CDR3 is built from 11 residues. Trimming removed 11 bases from V and 6 bases from J, with 13 bases in between. Here the CDR3 reads CAVTGRSEAFF. In DNA, the CDR3 is TGTGCCGTTACGGGGCGCTCTGAAGCTTTCTTT.

J is TRBJ2-7 and V is TRBV10-2; 7 bases are shared with TRBD1. This CDR3 region has 15 residues. Germline CDR1 WSHSY, CDR2 SAAADI. Losses at the gene ends were 0 bases for V and 2 bases for J; bases not matched to a gene: 4. Here the CDR3 reads CASSESNRGTYEQYF. The CDR3 nucleotides are TGCGCCAGCAGTGAGTCAAACAGGGGCACCTACGAGCAGTACTTC.

The chain recombines TRBV6-1 with TRBJ1-5; D is possibly TRBD1 (5 bases). V lost 10 bases and J lost 4, with 17 bases in between. There are 14 residues in the CDR3. Germline assignment: CDR1 MNHNS and CDR2 SASEGT. CDR3 residues: CAIGGTAENQPQHF. The CDR3 coding sequence is TGTGCCATCGGCGGGACGGCCGAAAATCAGCCCCAGCATTTT.

This clonotype showed up just a few times. V gene TRBV6-1 combines with J gene TRBJ2-5; D is possibly TRBD1 (5 bases). Germline values: CDR1 MNHNS, CDR2 SASEGT. The CDR3 covers 13 residues. V lost 10 bases and J 4 bases, leaving 16 bases between the germline ends. CDR3 sequence reads: CATSRQYGETQYF. CDR3 DNA sequence: TGTGCCACTTCTCGACAGTACGGAGAGACCCAGTACTTC.